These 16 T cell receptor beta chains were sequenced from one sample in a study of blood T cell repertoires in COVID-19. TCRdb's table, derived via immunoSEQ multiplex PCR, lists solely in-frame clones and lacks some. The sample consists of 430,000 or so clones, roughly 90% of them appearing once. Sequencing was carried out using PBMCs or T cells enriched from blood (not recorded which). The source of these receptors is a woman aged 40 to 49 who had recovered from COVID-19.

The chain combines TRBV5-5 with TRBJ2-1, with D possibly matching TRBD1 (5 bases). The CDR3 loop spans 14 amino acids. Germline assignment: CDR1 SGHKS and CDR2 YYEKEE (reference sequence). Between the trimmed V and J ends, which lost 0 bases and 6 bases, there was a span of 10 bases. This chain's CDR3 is CASSLETASNEQFF. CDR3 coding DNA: TGTGCCAGCAGCTTGGAGACAGCCAGCAATGAGCAGTTCTTC.

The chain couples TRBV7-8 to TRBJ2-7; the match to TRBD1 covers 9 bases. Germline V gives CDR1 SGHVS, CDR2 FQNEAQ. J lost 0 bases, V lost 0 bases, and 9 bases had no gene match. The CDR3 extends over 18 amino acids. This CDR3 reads CASSLANRGLRSSYEQYF. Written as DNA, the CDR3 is TGTGCCAGCAGCTTAGCCAACAGGGGGCTCCGCAGCTCCTACGAGCAGTACTTC.

CDR3 region: CASSVISRPGRTGTNTGELFF. CDR3 nucleotide sequence: TGTGCCAGCAGCGTAATCTCCCGTCCAGGGCGGACAGGCACGAACACCGGGGAGCTGTTTTTT. J is TRBJ2-2 and V is TRBV9; 7 bases map to TRBD1. CDR1 and CDR2 from the germline V gene are SGDLS and YYNGEE. This CDR3 contains 21 residues. J was trimmed by 0 bases and V by 1 base; bases with no gene match: 18.

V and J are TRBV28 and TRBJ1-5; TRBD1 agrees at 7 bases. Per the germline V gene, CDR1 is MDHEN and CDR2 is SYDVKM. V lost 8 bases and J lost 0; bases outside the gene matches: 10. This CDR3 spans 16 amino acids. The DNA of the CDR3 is TGTGCCAGCGGTCAGACAGGGTTCCCTAGCAATCAGCCCCAGCATTTT. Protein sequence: CASGQTGFPSNQPQHF.

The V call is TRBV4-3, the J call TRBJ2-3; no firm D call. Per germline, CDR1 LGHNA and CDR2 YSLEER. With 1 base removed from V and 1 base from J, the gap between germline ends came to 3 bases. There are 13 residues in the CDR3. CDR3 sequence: CASSQVGTDTQYF. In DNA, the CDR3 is TGCGCCAGCAGCCAAGTAGGCACAGATACGCAGTATTTT.

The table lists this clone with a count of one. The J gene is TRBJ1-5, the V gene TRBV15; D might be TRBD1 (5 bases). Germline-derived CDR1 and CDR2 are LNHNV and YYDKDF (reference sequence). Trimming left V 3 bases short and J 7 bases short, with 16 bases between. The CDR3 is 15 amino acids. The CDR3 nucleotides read TGTGCCACCAGCAGGGGTATGGCGGAGGGGCAGCCCCAGCATTTT. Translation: CATSRGMAEGQPQHF.

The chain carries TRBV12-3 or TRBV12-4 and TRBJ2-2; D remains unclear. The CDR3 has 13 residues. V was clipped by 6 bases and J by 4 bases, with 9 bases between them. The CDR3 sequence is CASRITSTGELFF. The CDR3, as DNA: TGTGCCAGCAGGATAACCAGCACCGGGGAGCTGTTTTTT.

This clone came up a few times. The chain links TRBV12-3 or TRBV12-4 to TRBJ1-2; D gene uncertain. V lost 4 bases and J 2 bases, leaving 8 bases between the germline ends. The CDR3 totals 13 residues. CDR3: CASSSSVNYGYTF. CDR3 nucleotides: TGTGCCAGCAGTTCCTCAGTAAACTATGGCTACACCTTC.

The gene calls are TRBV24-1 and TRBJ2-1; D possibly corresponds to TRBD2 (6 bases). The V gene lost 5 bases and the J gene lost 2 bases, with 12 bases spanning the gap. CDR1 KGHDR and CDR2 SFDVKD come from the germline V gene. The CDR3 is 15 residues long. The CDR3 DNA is TGTGCCACCAGTGGGGTAGCGGAAACCTACAATGAGCAGTTCTTC. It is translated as CATSGVAETYNEQFF.

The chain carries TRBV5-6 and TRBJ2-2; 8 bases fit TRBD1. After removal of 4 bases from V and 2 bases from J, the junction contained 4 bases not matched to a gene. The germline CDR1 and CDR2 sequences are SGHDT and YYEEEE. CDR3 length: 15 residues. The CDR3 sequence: CASSRDRSNTGELFF. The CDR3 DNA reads TGTGCCAGCAGCCGGGACAGGTCAAACACCGGGGAGCTGTTTTTT.

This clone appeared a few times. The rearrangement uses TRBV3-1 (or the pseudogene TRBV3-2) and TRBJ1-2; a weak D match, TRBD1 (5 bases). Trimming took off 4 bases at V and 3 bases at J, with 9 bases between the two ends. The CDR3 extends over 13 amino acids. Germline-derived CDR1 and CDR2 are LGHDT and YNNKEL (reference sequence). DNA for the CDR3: TGTGCCAGCAGCCCGACAGTGGACTATGGCTACACCTTC. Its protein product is CASSPTVDYGYTF.

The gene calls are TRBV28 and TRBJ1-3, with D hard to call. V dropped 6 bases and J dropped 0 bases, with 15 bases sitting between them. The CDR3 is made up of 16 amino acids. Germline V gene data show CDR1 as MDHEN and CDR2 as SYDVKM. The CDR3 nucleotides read TGTGCCAGCAGCCCCGGTGGAGTTTACTCTGGAAACACCATATATTTT. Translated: CASSPGGVYSGNTIYF.

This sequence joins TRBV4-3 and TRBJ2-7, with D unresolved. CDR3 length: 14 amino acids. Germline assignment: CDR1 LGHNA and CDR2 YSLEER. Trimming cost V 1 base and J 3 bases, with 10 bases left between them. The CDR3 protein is CASSQGPGGYEQYF. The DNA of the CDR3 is TGCGCCAGCAGCCAAGGACCGGGTGGCTACGAGCAGTACTTC.

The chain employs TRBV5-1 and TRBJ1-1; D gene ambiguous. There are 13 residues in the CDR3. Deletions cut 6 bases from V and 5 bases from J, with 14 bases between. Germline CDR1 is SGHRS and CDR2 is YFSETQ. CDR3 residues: CASKTKTETEAFF. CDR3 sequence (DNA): TGCGCCAGCAAGACAAAAACAGAGACTGAAGCTTTCTTT.

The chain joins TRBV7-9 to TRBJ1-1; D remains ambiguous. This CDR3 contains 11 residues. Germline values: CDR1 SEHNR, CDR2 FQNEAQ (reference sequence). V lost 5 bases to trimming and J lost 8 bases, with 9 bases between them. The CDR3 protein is CASSVSGEAFF. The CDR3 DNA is TGTGCCAGCAGCGTGTCAGGAGAAGCTTTCTTT.

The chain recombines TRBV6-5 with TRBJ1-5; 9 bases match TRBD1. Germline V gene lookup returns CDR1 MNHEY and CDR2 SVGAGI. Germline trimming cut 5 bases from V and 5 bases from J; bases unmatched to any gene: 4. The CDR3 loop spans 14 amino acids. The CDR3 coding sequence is TGTGCCAGCAGTCAGAGGACAGGGGATCAGCCCCAGCATTTT. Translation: CASSQRTGDQPQHF.